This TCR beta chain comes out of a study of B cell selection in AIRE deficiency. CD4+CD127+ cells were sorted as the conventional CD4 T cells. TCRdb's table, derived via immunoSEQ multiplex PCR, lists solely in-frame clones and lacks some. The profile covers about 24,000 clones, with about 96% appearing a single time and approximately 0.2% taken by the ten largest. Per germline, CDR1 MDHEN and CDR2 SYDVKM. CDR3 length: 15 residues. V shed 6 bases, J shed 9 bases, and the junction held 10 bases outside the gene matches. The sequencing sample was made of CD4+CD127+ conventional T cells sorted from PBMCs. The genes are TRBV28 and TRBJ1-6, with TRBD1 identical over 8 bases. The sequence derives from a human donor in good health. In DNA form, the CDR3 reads TGTGCCAGCAGCTCTTTAAGGGACAGGCCTTCACCCCTCCACTTT. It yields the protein CASSSLRDRPSPLHF.